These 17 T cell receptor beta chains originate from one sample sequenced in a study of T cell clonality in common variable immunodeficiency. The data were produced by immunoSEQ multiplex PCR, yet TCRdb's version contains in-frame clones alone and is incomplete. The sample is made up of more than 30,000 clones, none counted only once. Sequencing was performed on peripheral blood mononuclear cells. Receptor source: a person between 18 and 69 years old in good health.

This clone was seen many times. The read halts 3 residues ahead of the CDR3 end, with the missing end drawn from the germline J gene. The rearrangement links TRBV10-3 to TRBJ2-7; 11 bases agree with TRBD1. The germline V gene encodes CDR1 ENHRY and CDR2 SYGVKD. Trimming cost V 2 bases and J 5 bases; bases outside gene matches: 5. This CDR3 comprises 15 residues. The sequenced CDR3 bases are TGTGCCATCAGTGAGCCGGGACAGGGGGACCACGAG. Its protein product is CAISEPGQGDHE. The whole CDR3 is CAISEPGQGDHEQYF.

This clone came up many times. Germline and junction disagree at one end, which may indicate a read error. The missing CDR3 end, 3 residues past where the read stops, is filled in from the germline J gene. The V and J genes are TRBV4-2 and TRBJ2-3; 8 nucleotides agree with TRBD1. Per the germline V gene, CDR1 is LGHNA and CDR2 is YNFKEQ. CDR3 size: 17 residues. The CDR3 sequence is CASSHEKTGVGADTQYF. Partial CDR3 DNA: TGCGCCAGCAGCCACGAGAAGACAGGGGTTGGGGCAGATACG.

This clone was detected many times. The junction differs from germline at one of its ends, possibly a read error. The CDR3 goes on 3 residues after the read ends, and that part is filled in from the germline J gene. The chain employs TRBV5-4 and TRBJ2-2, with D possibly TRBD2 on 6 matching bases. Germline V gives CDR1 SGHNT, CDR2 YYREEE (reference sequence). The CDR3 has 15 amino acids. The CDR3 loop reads CASSLSPGMTGGLFF. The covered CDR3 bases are TGTGCCAGCAGCTTGTCCCCAGGAATGACCGGGGGG.

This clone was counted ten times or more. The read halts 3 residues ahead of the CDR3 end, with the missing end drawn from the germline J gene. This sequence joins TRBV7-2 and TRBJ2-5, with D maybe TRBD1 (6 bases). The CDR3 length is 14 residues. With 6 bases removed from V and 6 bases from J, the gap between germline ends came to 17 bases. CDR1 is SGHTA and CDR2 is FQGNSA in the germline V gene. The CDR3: CASRGAGSLQTQYF. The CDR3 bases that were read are TGTGCCAGCAGGGGGGCAGGGAGTCTGCAGACC.

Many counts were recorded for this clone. This CDR3 reads CASSAYRVGNTEAFF. The sequenced part of the CDR3 DNA is TGTGCCAGCAGCGCATACAGGGTCGGGAACACTGAA. The chain uses TRBV9 and TRBJ1-1, with D possibly being TRBD1 (6 bases). The sequenced fragment ends 3 residues before the CDR3 boundary, so the rest is inferred from the germline J gene. The V gene's germline CDR1 is SGDLS and CDR2 YYNGEE. This CDR3 has 15 residues. V dropped 3 bases and J dropped 1 base, with 13 bases sitting between them.

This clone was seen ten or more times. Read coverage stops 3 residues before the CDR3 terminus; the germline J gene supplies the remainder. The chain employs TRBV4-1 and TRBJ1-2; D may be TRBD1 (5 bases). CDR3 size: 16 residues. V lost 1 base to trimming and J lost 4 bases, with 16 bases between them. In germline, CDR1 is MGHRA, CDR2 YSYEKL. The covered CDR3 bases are TGCGCCAGCAGCCAAGTGGGTTCAGGGTGGAGCTATGGC. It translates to CASSQVGSGWSYG. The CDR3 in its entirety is CASSQVGSGWSYGYTF.

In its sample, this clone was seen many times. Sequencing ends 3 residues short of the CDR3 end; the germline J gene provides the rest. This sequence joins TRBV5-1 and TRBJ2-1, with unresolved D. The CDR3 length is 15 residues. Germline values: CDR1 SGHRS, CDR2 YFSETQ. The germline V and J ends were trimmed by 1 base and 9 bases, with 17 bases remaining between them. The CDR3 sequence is CASSLFSRLGGEQFF. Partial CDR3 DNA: TGCGCCAGCAGCTTGTTTTCCAGGCTGGGTGGTGAG.

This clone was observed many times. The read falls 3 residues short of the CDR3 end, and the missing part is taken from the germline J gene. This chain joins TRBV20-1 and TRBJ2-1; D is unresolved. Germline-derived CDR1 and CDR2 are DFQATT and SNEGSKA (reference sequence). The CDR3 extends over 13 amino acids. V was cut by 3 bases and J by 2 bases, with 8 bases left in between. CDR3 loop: CSASESAYNEQFF. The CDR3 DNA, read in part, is TGCAGTGCTAGTGAAAGCGCCTACAATGAG.

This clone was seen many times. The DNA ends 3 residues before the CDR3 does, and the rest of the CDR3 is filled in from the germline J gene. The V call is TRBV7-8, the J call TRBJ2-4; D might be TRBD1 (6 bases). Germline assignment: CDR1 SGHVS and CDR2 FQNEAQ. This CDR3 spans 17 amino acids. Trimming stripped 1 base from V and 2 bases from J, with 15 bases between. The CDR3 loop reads CASSLGVPGQTKNIQYF. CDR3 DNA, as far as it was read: TGTGCCAGCAGCTTAGGGGTGCCAGGACAGACCAAAAACATT.

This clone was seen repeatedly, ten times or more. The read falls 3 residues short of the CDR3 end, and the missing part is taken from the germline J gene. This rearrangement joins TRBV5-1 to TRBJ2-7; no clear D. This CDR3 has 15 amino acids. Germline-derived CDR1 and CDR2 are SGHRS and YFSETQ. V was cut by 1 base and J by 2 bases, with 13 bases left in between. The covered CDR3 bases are TGCGCCAGCAGCTTGTTTTCCCAAAATCCCTACGAG. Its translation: CASSLFSQNPYE. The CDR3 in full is CASSLFSQNPYEQYF. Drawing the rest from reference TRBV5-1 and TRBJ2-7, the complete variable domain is KAGVTQTPRYLIKTRGQQVTLSCSPISGHRSVSWYQQTPGQGLQFLFEYFSETQRNKGNFPGRFSGRQFSNSRSEMNVSTLELGDSALYLCASSLFSQNPYEQYFGPGTRLTVT.

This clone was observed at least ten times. CDR3 DNA (partial): TGCGCCAGCAGCTTGGAGAGGACTAGCACAGATACG. Residues: CASSLERTSTDT. The whole CDR3 region reads CASSLERTSTDTQYF. This sequence joins TRBV5-1 and TRBJ2-3; D may be TRBD2 (5 bases). The read ends 3 residues shy of where the CDR3 ends; the end is completed using the germline J gene. CDR3 length: 15 residues. Germline CDR1 reads SGHRS; CDR2 reads YFSETQ. Between the trimmed V and J ends, which lost 0 bases and 0 bases, there was a span of 8 bases.

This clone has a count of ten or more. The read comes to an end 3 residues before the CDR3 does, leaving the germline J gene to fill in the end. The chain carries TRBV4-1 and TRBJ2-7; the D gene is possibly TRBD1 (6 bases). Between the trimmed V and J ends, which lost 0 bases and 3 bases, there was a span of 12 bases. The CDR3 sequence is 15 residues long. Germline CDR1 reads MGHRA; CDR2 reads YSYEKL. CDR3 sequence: CASSQELTQGYEQYF. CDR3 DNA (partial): TGCGCCAGCAGCCAAGAATTGACACAGGGCTACGAG.

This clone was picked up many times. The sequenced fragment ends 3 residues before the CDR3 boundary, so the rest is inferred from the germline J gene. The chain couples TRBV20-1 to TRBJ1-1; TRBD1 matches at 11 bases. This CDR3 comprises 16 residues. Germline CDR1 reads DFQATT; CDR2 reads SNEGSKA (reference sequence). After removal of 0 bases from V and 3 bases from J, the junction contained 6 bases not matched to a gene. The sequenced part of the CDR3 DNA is TGCAGTGCTAGAGATAGGAGGACAGGGGGCTACACTGAA. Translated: CSARDRRTGGYTE. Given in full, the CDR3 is CSARDRRTGGYTEAFF.

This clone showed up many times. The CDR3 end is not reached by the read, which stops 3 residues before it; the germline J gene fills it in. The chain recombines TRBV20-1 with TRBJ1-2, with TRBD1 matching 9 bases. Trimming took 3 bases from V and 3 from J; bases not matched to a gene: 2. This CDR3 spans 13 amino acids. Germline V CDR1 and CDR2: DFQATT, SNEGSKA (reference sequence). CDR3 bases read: TGCAGTGCTAGGGGGGACAGGGACTATGGC. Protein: CSARGDRDYG. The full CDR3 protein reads CSARGDRDYGYTF.

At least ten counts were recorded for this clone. CDR3 DNA, as far as it was read: TGTGCCAGACTGTGGCAGACTATAGCCAAAAACATT. This encodes CARLWQTIAKNI. The entire CDR3 protein reads CARLWQTIAKNIQYF. The chain couples TRBV27 to TRBJ2-4, with TRBD2 as a possible D gene (5 bases). The sequence runs out 3 residues before the end of the CDR3; the remainder is reconstructed from the germline J gene. V lost 9 bases, J lost 0 bases, and 15 bases lay in between. CDR1 is MNHEY and CDR2 is SMNVEV in the germline V gene (reference sequence). The CDR3 has 15 amino acids.

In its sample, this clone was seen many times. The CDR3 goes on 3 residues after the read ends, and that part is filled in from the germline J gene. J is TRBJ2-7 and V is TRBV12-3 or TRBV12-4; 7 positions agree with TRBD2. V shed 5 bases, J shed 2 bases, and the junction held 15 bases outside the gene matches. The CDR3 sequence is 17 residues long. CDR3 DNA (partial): TGTGCCAGCAGTCCAGCGGGACCAGTAAGTTTGACCTACGAG. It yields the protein CASSPAGPVSLTYE. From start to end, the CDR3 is CASSPAGPVSLTYEQYF.

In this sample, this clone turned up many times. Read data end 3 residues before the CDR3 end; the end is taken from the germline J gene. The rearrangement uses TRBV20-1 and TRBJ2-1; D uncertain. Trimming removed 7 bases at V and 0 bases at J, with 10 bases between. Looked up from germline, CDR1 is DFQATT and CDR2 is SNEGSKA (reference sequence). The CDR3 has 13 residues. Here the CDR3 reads CSVSRSSYNEQFF. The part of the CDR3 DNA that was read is TGCAGTGTGTCCAGGAGCTCCTACAATGAG.